Listed here are 10 T cell receptor beta chains from one sample, sequenced in a study of blood T cell repertoires in COVID-19. The protocol was immunoSEQ multiplex PCR, while the TCRdb copy is restricted to in-frame clones and leaves out a portion. Of about 260,000 clones in the sample, around 88% are singletons; the top ten hold just under 2%. Source material: peripheral blood. Receptors were obtained from a man aged 30 to 39 with active or convalescent COVID-19.

The genes are TRBV5-8 and TRBJ2-5; TRBD2 aligns across 15 bases. V dropped 4 bases and J dropped 2; count of bases not matched to a gene: 6. The germline V gene encodes CDR1 SGHTS and CDR2 YDEGEE. The CDR3 runs 17 residues. The chain's CDR3 is CASSVGLAGGQQETQYF. CDR3 nucleotide sequence: TGTGCCAGCAGCGTGGGACTAGCGGGGGGACAACAAGAGACCCAGTACTTC.

This chain connects TRBV5-5 to TRBJ2-4; 9 bases agree with TRBD1. The CDR3 is 15 residues long. CDR1 SGHKS and CDR2 YYEKEE come from the germline V gene (reference sequence). V lost 2 bases to trimming and J lost 8 bases; unmatched junction nucleotides: 8. The CDR3 reads CASSFFGQGSDIQYF. The CDR3 DNA reads TGTGCCAGCAGCTTTTTTGGACAGGGGTCGGACATTCAGTACTTC.

The chain joins TRBV7-9 to TRBJ1-2; the D is unclear. From germline, CDR1 is SEHNR and CDR2 FQNEAQ (reference sequence). Trimming left V 1 base short and J 8 bases short, with 8 bases between. The CDR3 loop spans 12 amino acids. CDR3 sequence: CASSLDTGGYTF. The CDR3 DNA follows: TGTGCCAGCAGCTTAGACACCGGGGGCTACACCTTC.

This chain uses TRBV6-2 or TRBV6-3 with TRBJ2-2; D possibly corresponds to TRBD1 (6 bases). CDR3 size: 15 residues. Trimming left V 6 bases short and J 2 bases short, with 13 bases between. The germline gives CDR1 MNHEY, CDR2 SVGEGT. CDR3 DNA sequence: TGTGCCAGCAGCGGGTCGGACAGAAACACCGGGGAGCTGTTTTTT. Its translation is CASSGSDRNTGELFF.

The V and J genes are TRBV10-2 and TRBJ2-7, with D unclear. The germline V gene encodes CDR1 WSHSY and CDR2 SAAADI. This CDR3 contains 11 residues. V lost 8 bases to trimming and J lost 0 bases, with 5 bases between them. The CDR3 bases are TGCGCCAGCGGGCCCTCCTACGAGCAGTACTTC. This gives the protein CASGPSYEQYF.

This rearrangement joins TRBV19 to TRBJ1-2; TRBD1 matches at 10 bases. The V gene's germline CDR1 is LNHDA and CDR2 SQIVND (reference sequence). The CDR3 sequence is 14 residues long. Trimming cost V 7 bases and J 6 bases; bases outside gene matches: 8. The CDR3 nucleotides are TGTGCCAGTACCATGGGGACAGGGGAGAATGGCTACACCTTC. It translates to CASTMGTGENGYTF.

This chain links TRBV2 with TRBJ2-7, with a weak D call TRBD1 (6 bases). V lost 4 bases and J lost 5, with 18 bases in between. CDR1 SNHLY and CDR2 FYNNEI come from the germline V gene. The CDR3 sequence is 15 residues long. The CDR3 spells CASSGIGGVSHEQYF. CDR3 nucleotides: TGTGCCAGCAGTGGTATAGGGGGAGTGTCCCACGAGCAGTACTTC.

The J gene is TRBJ2-1, the V gene TRBV9; D may be TRBD1 (6 bases). The V gene lost 4 bases and the J gene lost 3 bases, with 11 bases spanning the gap. The CDR3 extends over 14 amino acids. Germline V gives CDR1 SGDLS, CDR2 YYNGEE. CDR3 in amino acids: CASSPQDSYNEQFF. CDR3 DNA: TGTGCCAGCAGCCCCCAGGACAGCTACAATGAGCAGTTCTTC.

The chain links TRBV30 to TRBJ1-4; a weak D match, TRBD1 (5 bases). The CDR3 sequence is 14 residues long. Germline-derived CDR1 and CDR2 are GTSNPN and SVGIG (reference sequence). Trimming stripped 3 bases from V and 5 bases from J, with 13 bases between. The CDR3 DNA sequence: TGTGCCTGGAGGCGGACACTTCTAAATGAAAAACTGTTTTTT. Translated, it gives CAWRRTLLNEKLFF.

The V call is TRBV11-2, the J call TRBJ2-7; D is perhaps TRBD1 (6 bases). Trimming pared 3 bases from V and 4 bases from J, leaving 19 bases between. This CDR3 spans 16 amino acids. Germline V gives CDR1 SGHAT, CDR2 FQNNGV. CDR3 amino acids: CASSFRDTLNIYEQYF. CDR3 nucleotides: TGTGCCAGCAGCTTTCGGGACACCCTCAATATTTACGAGCAGTACTTC.